This is a list of T cell receptor beta chains from one sample in a study of T-cell memory formation after mild COVID-19. TCRdb fed the 5' RACE reads into MiXCR, producing one record per CDR3 protein. Here the sample spans more than 150,000 distinct CDR3 sequences, about a fifth being singletons. What was sequenced was PBMCs or a T cell subset sorted from them (not recorded which). Receptor source: a man aged 18 to 35 who had mild COVID-19 (a few samples of this study predate the infection). Cell type and time point are not known. CDR3s include the opening cysteine and the closing phenylalanine or tryptophan. D genes are given only for firm matches. Clone size, where shown, is once, few, many, or a class for clones that have expanded.

J gene	clone size	D gene	V gene	CDR3 DNA	CDR3 protein
TRBJ2-7	.	.	TRBV29-1	TGCAGCGTCAACCAGGGCCCTGGGTACGAGCAGTACTTC	CSVNQGPGYEQYF
TRBJ2-1	.	TRBD2	TRBV20-1	TGCAGTGCTAGTAAGGTAGCGGGGGCCTATAACAATGAGCAGTTCTTC	CSASKVAGAYNNEQFF
TRBJ1-3	few	.	TRBV12-3/TRBV12-4	TGTGCCAGCAGTTTGGAGTACACCATATATTTT	CASSLEYTIYF
TRBJ2-1	many	TRBD2	TRBV11-2	TGTGCCAGCAGCTTAGCTTGGACTAGCGACACTGAGCAGTTCTTC	CASSLAWTSDTEQFF
TRBJ1-5	.	.	TRBV5-5	TGTGCCAGCAGCTCTCACCAGGTAGATCAGCCCCAGCATTTT	CASSSHQVDQPQHF
TRBJ1-6	few	.	TRBV5-1	TGCGCCAGCAGCCCCCGGACGATGGAATCACCCCTCCACTTT	CASSPRTMESPLHF
TRBJ2-5	.	.	TRBV7-2	TGTGCCAGCAGCTTCGGGACACCAGAGACCCAGTACTTC	CASSFGTPETQYF
TRBJ2-2	few	.	TRBV7-2	TGTGCCAGCAGCCCCTCCTGGACCCTGAACACCGGGGAGCTGTTTTTT	CASSPSWTLNTGELFF
TRBJ2-3	many	TRBD2	TRBV6-6	TGTGCCAGCAGTGACTCAACTAGCGGGGGGGCTGATACGCAGTATTTT	CASSDSTSGGADTQYF
TRBJ2-3	.	TRBD2	TRBV7-2	TGTGCCAGCAGCCTCCTTAGCGGGGGGGCCGGTTTTTCCAGCGCAGATACGCAGTATTTT	CASSLLSGGAGFSSADTQYF
TRBJ2-5	.	.	TRBV10-1	TGCGCCAGCAGCTGGGGTGGGACCCAGTACTTC	CASSWGGTQYF
TRBJ1-3	.	.	TRBV9	TGTGCCAGCAGCGTAGGTGGGGCTGGAAACACCATATATTTT	CASSVGGAGNTIYF
TRBJ1-4	few	TRBD1	TRBV29-1	TGCAGCGTTGCGGAGACAGGGATCGGTGAAAAACTGTTTTTT	CSVAETGIGEKLFF
TRBJ1-5	.	TRBD1	TRBV20-1	TGCAGTGCTAGAGGACAGGGTCAGCCCCAGCATTTT	CSARGQGQPQHF